A selection of T cell receptor beta chains follows, all from one sample in a study of blood T cell repertoires in COVID-19. Measured with immunoSEQ multiplex PCR; TCRdb has only the in-frame clones, and not every one. The profile covers 300,000 to 450,000 clones, with about 80% appearing a single time and 1.1% taken by the ten largest. Sequencing was carried out using peripheral blood. Receptors were obtained from a human donor with acute or convalescent COVID-19. The donor label of this sample is uncertain. CDR3s include the opening cysteine and the closing phenylalanine or tryptophan. Fields, in order: CDR3 DNA, CDR3 protein, J gene, D gene, clone size, V gene. D genes are given only for firm matches. A row's size may be missing; if present it is once, few, many or a size class.

CDR3nt: TGTGCCATCAGTGAGTCGTGGGGGGGCACTGAAGCTTTCTTT; CDR3aa: CAISESWGGTEAFF; j_gene: TRBJ1-1; d_gene: .; abundance: .; v_gene: TRBV10-3
CDR3nt: TGTGCCAGCAGCTTGGCTCCTTGGGGGGGCGGCACTGAAGCTTTCTTT; CDR3aa: CASSLAPWGGGTEAFF; j_gene: TRBJ1-1; d_gene: .; abundance: once; v_gene: TRBV5-5
CDR3nt: TGTGCCAGCAATTCAGGGGTCACTGAGCAGTTCTTC; CDR3aa: CASNSGVTEQFF; j_gene: TRBJ2-1; d_gene: .; abundance: .; v_gene: TRBV27
CDR3nt: TGTGCCAGCAGCCAGATCGACTGGAAGCAGTTCTTC; CDR3aa: CASSQIDWKQFF; j_gene: TRBJ2-1; d_gene: .; abundance: once; v_gene: TRBV3-1/TRBV3-2
CDR3nt: TGTGCCAGCAGTTTTCCCCCGAACAGGGCTATCTACGAGCAGTACTTC; CDR3aa: CASSFPPNRAIYEQYF; j_gene: TRBJ2-7; d_gene: .; abundance: .; v_gene: TRBV27
CDR3nt: TGTGCCAGCAGCTTAGCAGGGGCAGGTGAAGCTTTCTTT; CDR3aa: CASSLAGAGEAFF; j_gene: TRBJ1-1; d_gene: .; abundance: few; v_gene: TRBV7-9
CDR3nt: TGTGCCAGCAGTGAATCAGTCCCAAACTCACCCCTCCACTTT; CDR3aa: CASSESVPNSPLHF; j_gene: TRBJ1-6; d_gene: .; abundance: .; v_gene: TRBV6-1
CDR3nt: TGTGCCAGCAGCGAGGCCCCCGGGACAGGGATCCTCTACGAGCAGTACTTC; CDR3aa: CASSEAPGTGILYEQYF; j_gene: TRBJ2-7; d_gene: TRBD1; abundance: .; v_gene: TRBV9
CDR3nt: TGTGCCAGTAGCCCAGAGGTGGGTTATGGCTACACCTTC; CDR3aa: CASSPEVGYGYTF; j_gene: TRBJ1-2; d_gene: .; abundance: .; v_gene: TRBV19
CDR3nt: TGTGCCACCAGCAGAGTGCGACAGGGACACACTGAAGCTTTCTTT; CDR3aa: CATSRVRQGHTEAFF; j_gene: TRBJ1-1; d_gene: TRBD1; abundance: few; v_gene: TRBV15
CDR3nt: TGTGCCAGCTCACCGGGACAGGGGCTGACTAATGAAAAACTGTTTTTT; CDR3aa: CASSPGQGLTNEKLFF; j_gene: TRBJ1-4; d_gene: TRBD1; abundance: .; v_gene: TRBV18
CDR3nt: TGTGCCAGCAGTTCGAAAGACAGGGAAGGTGAAAAACTGTTTTTT; CDR3aa: CASSSKDREGEKLFF; j_gene: TRBJ1-4; d_gene: TRBD1; abundance: .; v_gene: TRBV6-5
CDR3nt: TGTGCCAGAAGCTCGGGCAGGGGGCGGGGAAAGGTAGAAAAACTGTTTTTT; CDR3aa: CARSSGRGRGKVEKLFF; j_gene: TRBJ1-4; d_gene: TRBD1; abundance: once; v_gene: TRBV5-3
CDR3nt: TGCGCCAGCAGCTTGGGTTCAGCGGGGGCCTACAATGAGCAGTTCTTC; CDR3aa: CASSLGSAGAYNEQFF; j_gene: TRBJ2-1; d_gene: TRBD2; abundance: .; v_gene: TRBV5-1
CDR3nt: TGTGCCAGCAGTCCGGGACATGGGAATGGCTACACCTTC; CDR3aa: CASSPGHGNGYTF; j_gene: TRBJ1-2; d_gene: .; abundance: .; v_gene: TRBV6-5
CDR3nt: TGTGCCAGCAGCCAGCCAGGGGGCGATGGCTACACCTTC; CDR3aa: CASSQPGGDGYTF; j_gene: TRBJ1-2; d_gene: TRBD1; abundance: .; v_gene: TRBV3-1/TRBV3-2
CDR3nt: TGTGCCAGCAGTTTCCGGGACAGGGTAATCTATGGCTACACCTTC; CDR3aa: CASSFRDRVIYGYTF; j_gene: TRBJ1-2; d_gene: TRBD1; abundance: .; v_gene: TRBV28
CDR3nt: TGTGCCAGCAGCCGGACCGGACTAGAGAGAACAGATACGCAGTATTTT; CDR3aa: CASSRTGLERTDTQYF; j_gene: TRBJ2-3; d_gene: TRBD2; abundance: .; v_gene: TRBV7-6
CDR3nt: TGCGCCAGCAGCCAAGTTCCGGGCAGGGGGCGGGCAGATACGCAGTATTTT; CDR3aa: CASSQVPGRGRADTQYF; j_gene: TRBJ2-3; d_gene: TRBD1; abundance: .; v_gene: TRBV4-1
CDR3nt: TGTGCCAGTTTATTCCGGGACAGGGTATCTGGCTACACCTTC; CDR3aa: CASLFRDRVSGYTF; j_gene: TRBJ1-2; d_gene: TRBD1; abundance: .; v_gene: TRBV28
CDR3nt: TGTGCCAGTAGTACCCCAAGACAGGGGTTTAGTGGATATGGCTACACCTTC; CDR3aa: CASSTPRQGFSGYGYTF; j_gene: TRBJ1-2; d_gene: TRBD1; abundance: .; v_gene: TRBV19
CDR3nt: TGTGCCAGCAGCCGTGCGGGAGTCCGCGGTGAAAAACTGTTTTTT; CDR3aa: CASSRAGVRGEKLFF; j_gene: TRBJ1-4; d_gene: .; abundance: few; v_gene: TRBV3-1/TRBV3-2
CDR3nt: TGTGCCAGCAGTGACCGAGACAGTTCCTACGAGCAGTACTTC; CDR3aa: CASSDRDSSYEQYF; j_gene: TRBJ2-7; d_gene: .; abundance: .; v_gene: TRBV6-1
CDR3nt: TGCAGCGTCGGGACAGAGACCAATCGGCAGTTCTTC; CDR3aa: CSVGTETNRQFF; j_gene: TRBJ2-1; d_gene: TRBD1; abundance: .; v_gene: TRBV29-1
CDR3nt: TGTGCTAGTGGTTTGCTTGGGCAGGGGGCCGTTTATCAGCCCCAGCATTTT; CDR3aa: CASGLLGQGAVYQPQHF; j_gene: TRBJ1-5; d_gene: TRBD1; abundance: .; v_gene: TRBV12-5
CDR3nt: TGTGCCAGCACTGTACAGGGGATTAGCACAGATACGCAGTATTTT; CDR3aa: CASTVQGISTDTQYF; j_gene: TRBJ2-3; d_gene: TRBD1; abundance: .; v_gene: TRBV2
CDR3nt: TGCGCCAGCAGCCAAAGGAGGGGCGTAGAGACCCAGTACTTC; CDR3aa: CASSQRRGVETQYF; j_gene: TRBJ2-5; d_gene: .; abundance: .; v_gene: TRBV4-1
CDR3nt: TGCGCCAGCAGCGAAGGGAGCACTGAAGCTTTCTTT; CDR3aa: CASSEGSTEAFF; j_gene: TRBJ1-1; d_gene: .; abundance: .; v_gene: TRBV5-1
CDR3nt: TGTGCCAGCAGCCCGACAGGGGGGAATGAAAAACTGTTTTTT; CDR3aa: CASSPTGGNEKLFF; j_gene: TRBJ1-4; d_gene: TRBD1; abundance: .; v_gene: TRBV6-4
CDR3nt: TGCGCCAGCAGCTTGGTGTCGCCAGGGAATGAGCAGTTCTTC; CDR3aa: CASSLVSPGNEQFF; j_gene: TRBJ2-1; d_gene: .; abundance: .; v_gene: TRBV5-1
CDR3nt: TGCGCCAGCAGCCAAGAGGCGGGCGGGGTTGGTTCACCCCTCCACTTT; CDR3aa: CASSQEAGGVGSPLHF; j_gene: TRBJ1-6; d_gene: .; abundance: .; v_gene: TRBV4-1
CDR3nt: TGTGCCACCAGTGATTTCGGGTCCCTGAACAATGAGCAGTTCTTC; CDR3aa: CATSDFGSLNNEQFF; j_gene: TRBJ2-1; d_gene: .; abundance: .; v_gene: TRBV24-1
CDR3nt: TGCGCCAGCAGCTTGCCCAGCGGGTACAATGAGCAGTTCTTC; CDR3aa: CASSLPSGYNEQFF; j_gene: TRBJ2-1; d_gene: .; abundance: .; v_gene: TRBV5-1
CDR3nt: TGTGCCAGCAGTTCAAGATCCGGGGGAACAATTGGATCGATGCATGGCTACACCTTC; CDR3aa: CASSSRSGGTIGSMHGYTF; j_gene: TRBJ1-2; d_gene: .; abundance: .; v_gene: TRBV27
CDR3nt: TGTGCCACCAAACGCAGGGCGGACGGAGATACGCAGTATTTT; CDR3aa: CATKRRADGDTQYF; j_gene: TRBJ2-3; d_gene: .; abundance: .; v_gene: TRBV15
CDR3nt: TGTGCCGGACGGACTAGCTCCTACGAGCAGTACTTC; CDR3aa: CAGRTSSYEQYF; j_gene: TRBJ2-7; d_gene: TRBD2; abundance: .; v_gene: TRBV30
CDR3nt: TGCGCCAGCAGCTTGATTGCGTCAGGGTTGAACACTGAAGCTTTCTTT; CDR3aa: CASSLIASGLNTEAFF; j_gene: TRBJ1-1; d_gene: .; abundance: once; v_gene: TRBV5-1
CDR3nt: TGTGCCAGCAGCTCCGACGAGACTAAAGCTTTCTTT; CDR3aa: CASSSDETKAFF; j_gene: TRBJ1-1; d_gene: .; abundance: .; v_gene: TRBV3-1/TRBV3-2
CDR3nt: TGTGCCAGCACCCTGACAGATATGAACACTGAAGCTTTCTTT; CDR3aa: CASTLTDMNTEAFF; j_gene: TRBJ1-1; d_gene: .; abundance: .; v_gene: TRBV6-5
CDR3nt: TGTGCCAGCAGCCAAGCCCACTGGGCTAGCGGGAGGTTGGAGCAGTTCTTC; CDR3aa: CASSQAHWASGRLEQFF; j_gene: TRBJ2-1; d_gene: TRBD2; abundance: .; v_gene: TRBV3-1/TRBV3-2
CDR3nt: TGTGCCAGCAGTGCACCCGGACAGAGGGTATTGAGATACAATGAGCAGTTCTTC; CDR3aa: CASSAPGQRVLRYNEQFF; j_gene: TRBJ2-1; d_gene: .; abundance: .; v_gene: TRBV6-1
CDR3nt: TGTGCCAGCTCACCACCGTCCCCAGGGCGAACTGAAGCTTTCTTT; CDR3aa: CASSPPSPGRTEAFF; j_gene: TRBJ1-1; d_gene: .; abundance: .; v_gene: TRBV18
CDR3nt: TGTGCCAGCTCTACGGGGGGACCCGCCGCGGGTGAGCAGTTCTTC; CDR3aa: CASSTGGPAAGEQFF; j_gene: TRBJ2-1; d_gene: TRBD2; abundance: .; v_gene: TRBV4-2
CDR3nt: TGTGCCATCAGTGAGTCTCAGGGAAGGCGGCTATTAGGGTACACCTTC; CDR3aa: CAISESQGRRLLGYTF; j_gene: TRBJ1-2; d_gene: .; abundance: .; v_gene: TRBV10-3
CDR3nt: TGTGCCAGCAGGCGAACAGGGAACTCACCCCTCCACTTT; CDR3aa: CASRRTGNSPLHF; j_gene: TRBJ1-6; d_gene: .; abundance: few; v_gene: TRBV2
CDR3nt: TGCGCCAGCAGCTTCGAAGCGCGAGTTGGCTACACCTTC; CDR3aa: CASSFEARVGYTF; j_gene: TRBJ1-2; d_gene: .; abundance: .; v_gene: TRBV5-1
CDR3nt: TGTGCCAGCAGCGTGGGGGGGGGCCAAGAGACCCAGTACTTC; CDR3aa: CASSVGGGQETQYF; j_gene: TRBJ2-5; d_gene: TRBD2; abundance: .; v_gene: TRBV3-1/TRBV3-2
CDR3nt: TGTGCCAGCAGTTACGGGACTAGCTCTTCCAATGAGCAGTTCTTC; CDR3aa: CASSYGTSSSNEQFF; j_gene: TRBJ2-1; d_gene: TRBD2; abundance: many; v_gene: TRBV6-2/TRBV6-3
CDR3nt: TGTGCCAGCAGCTTGGGGGGACAGTCGATCTCCTACAATGAGCAGTTCTTC; CDR3aa: CASSLGGQSISYNEQFF; j_gene: TRBJ2-1; d_gene: TRBD1; abundance: .; v_gene: TRBV5-4
CDR3nt: TGTGCCAGCAGGGTCGGGAGCTCCTATAATTCACCCCTCCACTTT; CDR3aa: CASRVGSSYNSPLHF; j_gene: TRBJ1-6; d_gene: .; abundance: .; v_gene: TRBV6-5
CDR3nt: TGTGCCAGCAGCATGAGATTCTCCGGGGCCAACGTCCTGACTTTC; CDR3aa: CASSMRFSGANVLTF; j_gene: TRBJ2-6; d_gene: .; abundance: .; v_gene: TRBV2
CDR3nt: TGTGCCATCAGTGATCCGGGAGGAGGGGGAAACTATGGCTACACCTTC; CDR3aa: CAISDPGGGGNYGYTF; j_gene: TRBJ1-2; d_gene: .; abundance: .; v_gene: TRBV10-3
CDR3nt: TGCGCCAGCAGCTTGAATAGCGGAACCTACAATGAGCAGTTCTTC; CDR3aa: CASSLNSGTYNEQFF; j_gene: TRBJ2-1; d_gene: .; abundance: .; v_gene: TRBV5-1
CDR3nt: TGTGCCAGCTCACCACAGGGGTCCACTGAAGCTTTCTTT; CDR3aa: CASSPQGSTEAFF; j_gene: TRBJ1-1; d_gene: .; abundance: .; v_gene: TRBV18
CDR3nt: TGTGCCAGCAGCCCCGACTCTATCTCTGGAAACACCATATATTTT; CDR3aa: CASSPDSISGNTIYF; j_gene: TRBJ1-3; d_gene: .; abundance: .; v_gene: TRBV7-8
CDR3nt: TGTGCCAGCAGTGAGGAAGAGGGCATGAACACTGAAGCTTTCTTT; CDR3aa: CASSEEEGMNTEAFF; j_gene: TRBJ1-1; d_gene: .; abundance: .; v_gene: TRBV2